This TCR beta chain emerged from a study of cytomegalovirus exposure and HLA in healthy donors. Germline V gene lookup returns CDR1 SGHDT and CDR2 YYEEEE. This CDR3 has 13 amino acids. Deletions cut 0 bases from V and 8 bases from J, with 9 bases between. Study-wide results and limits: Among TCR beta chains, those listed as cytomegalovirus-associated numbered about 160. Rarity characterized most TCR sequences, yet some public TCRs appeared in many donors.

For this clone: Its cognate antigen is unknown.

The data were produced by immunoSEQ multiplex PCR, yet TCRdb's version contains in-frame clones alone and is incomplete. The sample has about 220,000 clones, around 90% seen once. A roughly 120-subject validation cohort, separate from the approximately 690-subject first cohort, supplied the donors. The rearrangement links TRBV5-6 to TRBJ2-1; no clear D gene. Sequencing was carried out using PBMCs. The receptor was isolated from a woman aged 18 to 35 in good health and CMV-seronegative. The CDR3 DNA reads TGTGCCAGCAGCTTGGGGCTTAACCATGAGCAGTTCTTC. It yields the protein CASSLGLNHEQFF.